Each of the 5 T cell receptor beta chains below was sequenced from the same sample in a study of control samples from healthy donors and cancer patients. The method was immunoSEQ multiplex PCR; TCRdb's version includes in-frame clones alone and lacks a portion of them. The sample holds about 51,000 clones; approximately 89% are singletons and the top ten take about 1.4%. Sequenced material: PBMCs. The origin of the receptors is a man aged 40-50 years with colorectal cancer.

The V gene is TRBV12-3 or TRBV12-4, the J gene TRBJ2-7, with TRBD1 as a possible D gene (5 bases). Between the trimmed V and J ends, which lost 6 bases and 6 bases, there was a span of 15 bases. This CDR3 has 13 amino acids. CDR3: CASSQTATAEQYF. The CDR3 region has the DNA TGTGCCAGCAGCCAAACCGCGACAGCCGAGCAGTACTTC.

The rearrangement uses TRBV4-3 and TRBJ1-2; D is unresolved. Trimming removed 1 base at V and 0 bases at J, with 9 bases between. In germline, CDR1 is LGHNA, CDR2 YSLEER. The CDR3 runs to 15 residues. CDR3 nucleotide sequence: TGCGCCAGCAGCCAAGGGGTCGAGACTAACTATGGCTACACCTTC. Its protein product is CASSQGVETNYGYTF.

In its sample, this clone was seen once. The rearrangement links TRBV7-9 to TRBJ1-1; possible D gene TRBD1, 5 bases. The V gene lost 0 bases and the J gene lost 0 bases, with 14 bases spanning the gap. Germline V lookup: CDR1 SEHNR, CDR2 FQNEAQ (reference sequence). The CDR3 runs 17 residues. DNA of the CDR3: TGTGCCAGCAGCTTAGCCCTAGGGGCAGGGATGAACACTGAAGCTTTCTTT. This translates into CASSLALGAGMNTEAFF.

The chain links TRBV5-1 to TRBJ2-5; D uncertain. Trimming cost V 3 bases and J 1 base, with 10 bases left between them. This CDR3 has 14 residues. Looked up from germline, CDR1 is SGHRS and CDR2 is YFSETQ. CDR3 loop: CASSSGRVQETQYF. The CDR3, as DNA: TGCGCCAGCAGCTCTGGACGAGTCCAAGAGACCCAGTACTTC.

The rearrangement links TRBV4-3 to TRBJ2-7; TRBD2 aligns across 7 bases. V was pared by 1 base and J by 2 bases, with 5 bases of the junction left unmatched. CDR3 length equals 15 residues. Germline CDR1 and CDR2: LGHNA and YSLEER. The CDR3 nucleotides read TGCGCCAGCAGCCAAGTAGCTAGCGGAACCTACGAGCAGTACTTC. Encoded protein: CASSQVASGTYEQYF.